Described below is a single TCR beta chain sequence and its context. The antigen is not known. The record originates from a study of molecular identifiers for immune sequencing clone quantification. Overall study results and limits: Researchers reportedly could pick up spiked Jurkat TCR RNA from one cell mixed into 1 million or so naive cells. Clones above 20 RNA copies held over 97% of effector molecules, under 1% in naive cells.

The CDR3 has 14 residues. Germline V CDR1 and CDR2: SGHVS, FQNEAQ. Trimming took 1 base from V and 8 from J, leaving 9 bases between them. Previously described methods and listed TCR primers produced bulk TCR libraries. TCRdb re-analysed the PCR reads in MiXCR, keeping a single row per CDR3 protein. The profile shows about half a million distinct CDR3 sequences, 25% of them singletons. The chain uses TRBV7-8 and TRBJ1-6, with D unclear. Sequenced sample: naive CD8+ T cells from blood, with Jurkat cell RNA spiked in. Subset given: FACS-sorted CD8+CD4-CCR7+CD45RA+ naive T cells. This clonotype was obtained from a human donor in good health. Some libraries in this study had Jurkat cell RNA spiked in. The CDR3 is CASSLGHLYSPLHF. The CDR3 DNA reads TGTGCCAGCAGCTTAGGACATCTTTATTCACCCCTCCACTTT.